The sequence of this TCR beta chain was determined in a study of blood T cell repertoires in COVID-19. Study-level information: Researchers got acute and convalescent COVID-19 samples from the United States, Italy and Spain. T cells, B-cell-depleted T cells, or PBMCs supplied cDNA or gDNA.

Trimming shortened V by 3 bases and J by 1 base, and 18 bases separated the two germline ends. Per germline, CDR1 SGHTA and CDR2 FQGTGA. This CDR3 comprises 17 residues. Per the study methods: Estimation of nucleated cell counts was performed using reference gene primer amplification. The method was immunoSEQ multiplex PCR; TCRdb's version includes in-frame clones alone and lacks a portion of them. V and J calls and clone size are those listed in that table; D and trimming were worked out from the DNA. The sample lists 300,000 or so clones, more than 75% occurring once. This clone was seen once. The clonotype comes from a man between 50 and 59 years old with active or convalescent COVID-19. The gene calls are TRBV7-3 and TRBJ1-1, with D perhaps matching TRBD1 (6 bases). Input material: peripheral blood. The CDR3 sequence is CASSFSGGEWRNTEAFF. The CDR3 nucleotides are TGTGCCAGCAGCTTTTCGGGGGGCGAGTGGAGGAACACTGAAGCTTTCTTT.